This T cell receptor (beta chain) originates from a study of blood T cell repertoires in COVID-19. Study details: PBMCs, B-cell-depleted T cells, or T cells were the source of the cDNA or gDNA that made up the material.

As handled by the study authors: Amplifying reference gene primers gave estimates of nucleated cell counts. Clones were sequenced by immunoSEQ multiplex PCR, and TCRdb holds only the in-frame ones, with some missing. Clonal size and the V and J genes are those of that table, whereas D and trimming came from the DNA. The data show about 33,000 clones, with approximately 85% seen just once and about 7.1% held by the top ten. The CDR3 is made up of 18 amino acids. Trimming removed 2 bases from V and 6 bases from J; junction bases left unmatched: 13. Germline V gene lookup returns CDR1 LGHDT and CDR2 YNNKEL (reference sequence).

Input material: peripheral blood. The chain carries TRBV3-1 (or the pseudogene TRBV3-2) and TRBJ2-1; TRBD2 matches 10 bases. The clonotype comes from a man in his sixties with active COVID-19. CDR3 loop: CASSQSPTGSGRINEQFF. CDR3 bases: TGTGCCAGCAGCCAATCCCCGACGGGTAGCGGGAGGATCAATGAGCAGTTCTTC.